This TCR beta chain is drawn from a study of neoadjuvant anti-PD-1 for oral cavity cancer. Time point in this sample: after neoadjuvant nivolumab, at surgical resection. Trimming removed 7 bases from V and 6 bases from J, with 10 bases in between. Germline V CDR1 and CDR2: MNHEY, SVGAGI. This CDR3 has 12 amino acids. Measured with immunoSEQ multiplex PCR; TCRdb has only the in-frame clones, and not every one. Counted here are tens of thousands of clones, roughly 81% occurring once; the ten biggest clones make up 3% to 3.5%. The sequencing used PBMCs, collected after nivolumab (anti-PD-1) treatment. This sequence joins TRBV6-5 and TRBJ2-1; D not certain. This receptor was identified in a person between 35 and 79 years old with oral cavity squamous cell carcinoma. The CDR3 nucleotides read TGTGCCAGCAACCCGGGCGGCAATGAGCAGTTCTTC. Its protein product is CASNPGGNEQFF.